A selection of T cell receptor beta chains follows, all from one sample in a study of cytomegalovirus exposure and HLA in healthy donors. Libraries were prepared by immunoSEQ multiplex PCR; TCRdb keeps only in-frame clonotypes and omits some of them. The sample lists 150,000 to 180,000 clones; approximately 81% were seen once. The sequencing input was PBMCs. The receptor set was obtained from a man aged 18 to 29 in good health and CMV-seronegative. Both conserved end residues are part of each CDR3. The order of the fields is J gene, D gene, V gene, clone size, CDR3 length, CDR3 protein, CDR3 DNA. The D gene is left open where the match is weak. Not every row has a clone size; where given, it reads once, few, many or a size class.

>TRBJ1-6|TRBD1|TRBV2|NA|16
CASSEGDSNYNSPLHF
TGTGCCAGCAGTGAAGGGGACAGTAATTATAATTCACCCCTCCACTTT
>TRBJ2-1|TRBD2|TRBV9|NA|14
CASSERDGYNEQFF
TGTGCCAGCAGCGAGCGGGACGGCTACAATGAGCAGTTCTTC
>TRBJ2-7|NA|TRBV5-1|few|17
CASSLPAPGSDSYEQYF
TGCGCCAGCAGCTTGCCGGCCCCGGGAAGCGACTCCTACGAGCAGTACTTC
>TRBJ2-2|NA|TRBV2|NA|15
CASASRPGNTGELFF
TGTGCCAGCGCCTCCCGGCCGGGGAACACCGGGGAGCTGTTTTTT
>TRBJ2-7|NA|TRBV19|few|15
CASSIRGRSTYEQYF
TGTGCCAGTAGTATCAGAGGCAGATCCACCTACGAGCAGTACTTC
>TRBJ2-7|NA|TRBV14|NA|14
CASSQESSISEQYF
TGTGCCAGCAGCCAAGAATCCAGTATAAGCGAGCAGTACTTC
>TRBJ1-2|NA|TRBV21-1|few|10
CASSLYGYTF
TGTGCCAGCAGTCTATATGGCTACACCTTC
>TRBJ2-1|NA|TRBV11-2|few|13
CATRSWSYNEQFF
TGTGCCACCCGTAGCTGGTCGTACAATGAGCAGTTCTTC
>TRBJ2-5|NA|TRBV9|NA|13
CASSVGVKETQYF
TGTGCCAGCAGCGTCGGGGTGAAAGAGACCCAGTACTTC
>TRBJ1-1|TRBD1|TRBV5-1|NA|15
CASSWGTGWNTEAFF
TGCGCCAGCAGCTGGGGGACAGGATGGAACACTGAAGCTTTCTTT
>TRBJ1-2|TRBD1|TRBV6-1|NA|14
CASSGGQGIDGYTF
TGTGCCAGCAGTGGGGGACAGGGTATCGATGGCTACACCTTC
>TRBJ2-7|TRBD1|TRBV5-4|NA|16
CASSPARQGAGYEQYF
TGTGCCAGCAGCCCGGCCCGACAGGGGGCGGGATACGAGCAGTACTTC
>TRBJ1-2|TRBD1|TRBV29-1|few|13
CSVEGGTAYGYTF
TGCAGCGTTGAAGGTGGGACAGCCTATGGCTACACCTTC
>TRBJ2-6|NA|TRBV9|once|16
CASSVGGTSGANVLTF
TGTGCCAGCAGCGTGGGGGGAACCTCTGGGGCCAACGTCCTGACTTTC
>TRBJ2-7|TRBD2|TRBV2|few|15
CASITTPGGLYEQYF
TGTGCCAGCATAACAACACCCGGGGGGTTGTACGAGCAGTACTTC
>TRBJ1-2|NA|TRBV2|NA|14
CASTRPEANYGYTF
TGTGCCAGCACCCGTCCGGAGGCTAACTATGGCTACACCTTC
>TRBJ2-7|TRBD2|TRBV4-3|NA|17
CASSQTHSGRRPYEQYF
TGCGCCAGCAGCCAAACCCATAGCGGGAGACGGCCCTACGAGCAGTACTTC
>TRBJ2-4|NA|TRBV5-1|NA|17
CASSLAGQGRAKNIQYF
TGCGCCAGCAGCTTGGCCGGGCAGGGAAGGGCCAAAAACATTCAGTACTTC
>TRBJ2-2|NA|TRBV28|NA|16
CASSPHSGSNTGELFF
TGTGCCAGCAGTCCCCACTCCGGGAGCAACACCGGGGAGCTGTTTTTT
>TRBJ2-1|NA|TRBV5-8|NA|13
CASSSLSRVEQFF
TGTGCCAGCAGCTCCCTATCCAGGGTGGAGCAGTTCTTC
>TRBJ1-4|TRBD1|TRBV19|NA|14
CASSEDRGNEKLFF
TGTGCCAGTAGTGAGGACAGGGGAAATGAAAAACTGTTTTTT
>TRBJ1-1|NA|TRBV20-1|NA|10
CSASFQEAFF
TGCAGTGCTAGTTTCCAGGAAGCTTTCTTT
>TRBJ1-6|NA|TRBV28|NA|15
CASSPPRGDNSPLHF
TGTGCCAGCAGTCCACCCCGGGGGGATAATTCACCCCTCCACTTT
>TRBJ2-2|NA|TRBV5-1|once|16
CASSLLGAANTGELFF
TGCGCCAGCAGCTTGTTAGGAGCGGCGAACACCGGGGAGCTGTTTTTT
>TRBJ1-2|TRBD1|TRBV19|NA|18
CASSMRADVTGFPYGYTF
TGTGCCAGTAGTATGCGTGCCGACGTGACAGGGTTCCCCTATGGCTACACCTTC
>TRBJ2-3|NA|TRBV5-4|NA|14
CASSTAGFADTQYF
TGTGCCAGCAGCACAGCCGGTTTCGCAGATACGCAGTATTTT
>TRBJ2-7|NA|TRBV5-5|NA|13
CASSWGRRPQLLF
TGTGCCAGCAGCTGGGGCCGAAGGCCCCAATTACTCTTC
>TRBJ2-5|NA|TRBV10-3|NA|14
CAISESTSYETQYF
TGTGCCATCAGTGAGTCTACTAGCTACGAGACCCAGTACTTC
>TRBJ2-1|NA|TRBV6-5|few|14
CASSFPGGNNEQFF
TGTGCCAGCTCCTTCCCAGGGGGGAACAATGAGCAGTTCTTC
>TRBJ2-7|NA|TRBV7-2|NA|12
CASSPDSFEQYF
TGTGCCAGCAGCCCTGACTCCTTCGAGCAGTACTTC
>TRBJ1-4|NA|TRBV2|few|15
CASREPTGHNEKLFF
TGTGCCAGCAGGGAGCCGACAGGACATAATGAAAAACTGTTTTTT
>TRBJ2-1|TRBD1|TRBV10-3|NA|13
CAISRDRGHEQFF
TGTGCCATCAGCCGGGACAGGGGTCATGAGCAGTTCTTC
>TRBJ1-2|TRBD1|TRBV5-1|NA|14
CASSLGQAIPGYTF
TGCGCCAGCAGCCTGGGACAGGCCATTCCTGGCTACACCTTC
>TRBJ2-1|NA|TRBV7-6|few|12
CASSTHGDEQFF
TGTGCCAGCAGTACTCACGGGGATGAGCAGTTCTTC
>TRBJ2-2|TRBD2|TRBV4-3|once|19
CASSQGSGSSGRLGGELFF
TGCGCCAGCAGCCAAGGGTCGGGGTCTAGCGGGAGACTGGGCGGGGAGCTGTTTTTT
>TRBJ2-2|TRBD1|TRBV6-5|NA|15
CASSSPGQGYEELFF
TGTGCCAGCAGTTCCCCCGGACAGGGGTACGAGGAGCTGTTTTTT
>TRBJ2-3|NA|TRBV5-1|NA|16
CASSPTTGLGTDTQYF
TGCGCCAGCAGCCCAACTACAGGGTTGGGCACAGATACGCAGTATTTT
>TRBJ1-3|NA|TRBV6-1|NA|14
CASSQGGPGNTIYF
TGTGCCAGCAGCCAAGGGGGTCCTGGAAACACCATATATTTT
>TRBJ2-5|NA|TRBV19|NA|13
CASSGGTEETQYF
TGTGCCAGTAGTGGAGGGACCGAAGAGACCCAGTACTTC
>TRBJ1-3|NA|TRBV7-2|NA|16
CASSLLGVSSGNTIYF
TGTGCCAGCAGCTTGTTAGGAGTAAGCTCTGGAAACACCATATATTTT
>TRBJ2-1|TRBD2|TRBV9|NA|15
CASSASGFTYNEQFF
TGTGCCAGCAGCGCTAGCGGCTTCACTTACAATGAGCAGTTCTTC
>TRBJ1-1|NA|TRBV10-3|NA|13
CAITPNRNTEAFF
TGTGCCATCACCCCCAACAGGAACACTGAAGCTTTCTTT
>TRBJ2-7|NA|TRBV27|NA|13
CASSLSGGYEQYF
TGTGCCAGCAGTTTGTCCGGGGGCTACGAGCAGTACTTC
>TRBJ2-2|NA|TRBV6-1|NA|13
CASKAPNTGELFF
TGTGCCAGTAAAGCCCCGAACACCGGGGAGCTGTTTTTT
>TRBJ2-1|TRBD2|TRBV11-2|NA|18
CASSFRSSGSYVQDEQFF
TGTGCCAGCAGCTTTCGGTCCAGCGGGAGCTACGTCCAAGATGAGCAGTTCTTC
>TRBJ2-1|NA|TRBV5-6|NA|18
CASSLAGVLDSSYNEQFF
TGTGCCAGCAGCTTGGCGGGGGTATTGGACTCCTCCTACAATGAGCAGTTCTTC
>TRBJ2-3|TRBD2|TRBV5-1|NA|15
CASNQRELPLDTQYF
TGCGCCAGCAACCAGCGGGAGCTACCATTAGATACGCAGTATTTT
>TRBJ2-1|NA|TRBV30|NA|15
CAWSVHLAPYNEQFF
TGTGCCTGGAGTGTACACCTAGCGCCGTACAATGAGCAGTTCTTC